This TCR beta chain was captured in a study of T cell repertoires in ileal Crohn's disease. As for the study in general: All patients had surgery for stricturing (61%) or penetrating (39%) disease. Whole-study findings and limits: Clonal expansions were more frequent in active smokers than non-smokers at surgery.

Per the germline V gene, CDR1 is KGHSH and CDR2 is LQKENI. The CDR3 has 14 amino acids. Trimming removed 2 bases from V and 5 bases from J; junction bases left unmatched: 2. The assay was immunoSEQ multiplex PCR, and TCRdb's table has in-frame clones only and misses some. The table includes around 16,000 clones, about 55% detected once. Concerning this clone itself: Its target is unknown.

The chain joins TRBV18 to TRBJ1-1; 10 bases align to TRBD1. The source material was ileal tissue. The receptor was derived from an adult with Crohn's disease. The CDR3 sequence is CASSPWTGGTEAFF. CDR3 DNA sequence: TGTGCCAGCTCACCATGGACAGGGGGGACTGAAGCTTTCTTT.